This T cell receptor (beta chain) is from a study of identical twins (dated by TCRdb to the mid-2010s). In the study overall: The study deep-sequenced TCR alpha and beta repertoires from monozygotic twins, unrelated adults of various ages and cord blood to test whether fetal clonotypes persist. To rule out contamination, the twin experiments were replicated at different times with different library preparation protocols.

Library construction relied on 5' RACE. This sample was sequenced with an Illumina HiSeq 2000. Template switching added a universal primer binding site, and the final cDNA carried a unique molecular identifier that allowed TCR cDNA molecules to be counted accurately. First-strand cDNA for TCR alpha and beta chains was synthesized from specific primers in the conserved constant-segment region. To control for contamination, every cDNA library was double barcoded, receiving both a SMART-Mk sample barcode and Illumina barcodes. TruSeq adapter sequences along with Illumina sample barcodes were introduced in two successive PCR steps. TCR alpha and beta cDNA libraries were sequenced on the Illumina HiSeq platform with custom primers. The paper's data handling went like this. Raw reads were processed with MiGEC to extract unique molecular identifiers, and MiXCR was used to determine CDR3 positions. For each individual, recombination models were inferred using an EM algorithm with the repgenHMM and IGoR tools. Shared clonotypes were analyzed with the tcR package in R, and sharing was normalized by the product of cloneset sizes. To study raw recombination without the effects of thymic and clonal selection, out-of-frame nonproductive sequences were analyzed. The public reads were quality trimmed at Q25 with fastp and then assembled into clones with MiXCR by TCRdb, keeping productive beta chains. Under each unique CDR3 protein, matching rows form one entry showing the most common genes and DNA. TCRdb, not the original authors, processed these V and J calls. For this sample the table gives approximately 890,000 distinct CDR3 sequences, of which more than 9% were detected only once. The ten top clones hold around 1.5% of the sample.

What the work shows at the level of the full study, not this receptor alone: A weaker excess of twin sharing was found in beta out-of-frame sequences because the signal-to-noise ratio was lowered by fewer shared sequences. Compared with coincidental sharing between unrelated individuals, out-of-frame TCR alpha sequences shared between twins had an excess of sequences with low generation probability. Because the same donors could not be followed over many years, conclusions were based on cross-sectional statistical analysis. Recombination models systematically underestimated out-of-frame TCR alpha sharing in monozygotic twins but agreed with sharing between unrelated individuals. Fewer insertions were carried by abundant cord blood beta clonotypes; a weaker similar trend was observed in young adult naive repertoires, while no such trend was observed in memory repertoires. Zero-insertion analyses could be partly confounded by invariant T cells such as MAIT and iNKT, although diverse VJ usage argued against such confounding for most clonotypes.

Every donor was a healthy Caucasian. The twin cohort comprised three pairs of female monozygotic twins, all aged roughly 18 to 29 years. Peripheral blood mononuclear cells were the source from which RNA for the TCR libraries was isolated. This clonotype appeared a few times. Its antigen remains unidentified. Per-base qualities were not stored, and no clone one base away is much larger. Germline trimming amounts to 3 bases on V and 5 bases on J, with 6 as the count of junction bases outside the gene matches. CDR1 and CDR2 (DFQATT, SNEGSKA) derive from the germline V gene (reference sequence). Taken from cysteine to phenylalanine, the CDR3 has 13 residues. Here the CDR3 DNA is all that survives: 39 bases in frame from base 1. These data were likewise used in another study, on yellow fever vaccine responses in identical twins. The second paper further reports: The authors reported that the T cell response to vaccination in identical twins appeared partly convergent and partly personalized. In the study, vaccine-responding T cell clones were precisely tracked in identical twins.

What was sequenced was PBMCs. Here the chain combines TRBV20-1 and TRBJ2-5, and 7 junctional nucleotides match TRBD1. The TCR sequence derives from a woman aged 18-29 years in good health. The CDR3 in this case is CSASSRGYETQYF. The bases are TGCAGTGCTAGTTCCAGGGGGTATGAGACCCAGTACTTC.